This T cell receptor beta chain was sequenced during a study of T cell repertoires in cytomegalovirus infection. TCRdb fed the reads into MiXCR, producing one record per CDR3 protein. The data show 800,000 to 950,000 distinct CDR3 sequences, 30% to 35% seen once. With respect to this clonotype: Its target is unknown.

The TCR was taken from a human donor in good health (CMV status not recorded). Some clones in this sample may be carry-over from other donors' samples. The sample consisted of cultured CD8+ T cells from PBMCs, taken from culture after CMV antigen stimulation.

CDR3 nucleotides: TGTGCCAGCCGGACCGATTTAACGAGAGACGGGGAGCTGTTTTTT. Amino acids: CASRTDLTRDGELFF. The chain is built from TRBV7-6 and TRBJ2-2; no clear D gene. V was pared by 8 bases and J by 7 bases, with 20 bases between. Germline assignment: CDR1 SGHVS and CDR2 FNYEAQ. The CDR3 is 15 amino acids. The full variable domain, with the rest looked up from reference TRBV7-6 and TRBJ2-2, is GAGVSQSPRYKVTKRGQDVALRCDPISGHVSLYWYRQALGQGPEFLTYFNYEAQQDKSGLPNDRFSAERPEGSISTLTIQRTEQRDSAMYRCASRTDLTRDGELFFGEGSRLTVL.